This T cell receptor (beta chain) was sequenced in a study of naive and memory T cell subsets (dated by TCRdb to 2017 to 2019). Describing the broader study: The study applied an open-source, UMI-based TCR alpha and beta sequencing pipeline to sorted naive and memory peripheral blood T cell subsets. RNA was DNase-treated and reverse transcribed with TCR constant-region primers, mostly using SuperScript III. The functional CMV T cell responses agreed completely with IgG serology results. Broader findings and caveats from the paper: RNA-based TCR counts may be influenced by expression changes linked to T cell activation and differentiation. A clonotype was defined as a single alpha or beta chain sequence rather than as a paired alpha/beta receptor. The abundance of TCRs followed a power law with an exponent that differed between naive and memory subsets yet stayed consistent across the three individuals. In both CD4 and CD8 cells, going from naive through CM, EM and EMRA, the Gini index went up while Shannon and inverse Simpson diversity went down. The repertoire findings for the naive and memory subsets could not be validated, as no ground truth was available. After error correction, only a single occurrence was seen for over 95% of naive TCR sequences, so much steeper abundance distributions were produced than in memory subsets. A few larger clonotypes were found in naive repertoires, especially CD8, and these larger clonotypes were possibly memory cells re-expressing CD45RA.

The library came from UMI-ligation and nested PCR. The beta constant-region primer was an equimolar mix of two oligonucleotides covering both TRBC1 and TRBC2. Four rounds of PCR, combining the SP2 primer with nested alpha and beta constant-region primers, were used to amplify the ligated cDNA. A single-stranded oligonucleotide containing the SP2 primer and a 12-nucleotide UMI was joined to the 3' end of the cDNA by T4 RNA ligase 1. Incubation of the ligation reaction lasted 20-24 hours at 16 degrees C. PCR2 was typically run as a SYBR Green qPCR and stopped at a predetermined threshold to prevent over-amplification. Every purification after the first one was done using Agencourt AMPure XP magnetic beads. Libraries were quantified by Qubit and checked on a TapeStation, with a main peak expected near 650 bp. Pooled libraries were sequenced on an Illumina MiSeq with v2 2x251 paired-end kits, typically giving roughly 0.85-2.2 million reads per sample. Each sample was pooled at around 4.2 nM, and roughly 5-7% PhiX was included to help cluster recognition. Per the source publication's procedure: Decombinator assigned V and J genes to Demultiplexor-processed FASTQ reads by tag matching, allowing a single base-pair mismatch. By using UMIs, Collapsinator corrected both sequencing errors and the frequency errors caused by PCR heterogeneity. TCRs were translated and CDR3s were extracted from the conserved cysteine to the FGXG phenylalanine by CDR3Translator, with non-productive sequences being flagged. Gini, Shannon entropy and inverse Simpson indices were computed after subsampling the repertoires to the same number of UMI-defined TCRs. Within the linear range, a power law was fitted by maximum likelihood to the distributions of clonotype abundance. On one naive CD8 sample, the pipeline and MIGEC gave similar UMI counts, unique TCR numbers and clonal distributions. In one analysis, naive TCRs also found in any memory subset of the same donor were removed from the naive repertoire. A set of several thousand CMV-associated CDR3 sequences, compiled from VDJdb and a published dataset, was used to search the repertoires. TCRdb took the public reads, trimmed them with fastp at Q25, ran MiXCR for clone calling and kept in-frame beta chains. Each entry merges the rows of one CDR3 protein and shows their most common DNA and genes. TCRdb's processing, not the authors' own work, is the source of the V and J calls. The sample profile shows around 140,000 distinct CDR3 sequences; about 23% of them were found once. Together, the top ten hold about 0.11% of the sample.

Separate amplification of TCR alpha and beta chain libraries was performed from the second PCR step onward. CMV status of each donor was established by measuring IFNgamma production from CD4+ T cells after fresh PBMCs were stimulated overnight with CMV viral lysate. CD4 T cells were positively selected with Miltenyi beads, followed by positive selection of CD8 T cells from the CD4-negative fraction. Cells were stained for CD3, CD4, CD8, CD45RA, CD27 and a live/dead dye and were sorted on a BD Aria II into four subsets based on CD45RA and CD27. Blood was obtained from a few healthy volunteers, and the blood from each volunteer was fractionated into CD4 and CD8 T cells and subsequently into four differentiation subsets. Approximately 120 ml of peripheral blood was taken from each donor, and PBMC were separated by density-gradient centrifugation on Ficoll-Paque PLUS. After sorting, cells were lysed in RLT buffer, RNA was extracted using a Qiagen RNeasy kit, and the extracted RNA was stored at -80 degrees C.

From the cysteine through the phenylalanine, the CDR3 covers 11 amino acids. The retained sequence is limited to the CDR3, 33 bases, with the frame set at the first base. CDR1 and CDR2, per the germline V gene (reference sequence), are DFQATT and SNEGSKA. V is reduced by 2 bases and J by 5 bases, leaving a spacing of 7 bases between them. This clonotype was picked up many times. The target of this receptor is not known. No much larger clone exists at a distance of one base, and base qualities are not known. What was sequenced was naive CD4+ T cells from blood. Read against the paper, the sample's cell subset or site label means: naive T cells, CD45RA high CD27+. This TCR was sampled from a human donor in good health. The V and J genes are TRBV20-1 and TRBJ2-7; no D gene is confidently identified. The CDR3 is CSARIGNEQYF. The sequenced DNA: TGCAGTGCTAGAATAGGGAACGAGCAGTACTTC.